Listed below are T cell receptor beta chains from one sample, sequenced in a study of post-analysis software for immune sequencing data. Each CDR3 protein is one row after TCRdb ran MiXCR on the PCR reads. The table lists about 770,000 distinct CDR3 sequences, more than 45% of them singletons. The sample was blood. Source of these receptors: a girl under 18 with multiple sclerosis. The CDR3 runs from the conserved cysteine through the conserved F or W. The D gene is left open where the match is weak. Clone size is not always given. Where it is, it says once, few, many or a class for expanded clones.

j_call d_call clone_size v_call cdr3_nt cdr3_aa
TRBJ2-1 - few TRBV29-1 TGCAGCGTTGATGGGGGTCGGTACAATGAGCAGTTCTTC CSVDGGRYNEQFF
TRBJ2-4 TRBD2 - TRBV27 TGTGCCAGCAGAATTACCGGGACTAGCGGAAACATTCAGTACTTC CASRITGTSGNIQYF
TRBJ2-5 TRBD2 - TRBV6-5 TGTGCCAGCAGTAATGGACTAGCGGGAGTGGAGACCCAGTACTTC CASSNGLAGVETQYF
TRBJ2-3 TRBD2 - TRBV4-1 TGCGCCAGCAGCCAAGATCGGTTCGGGGGGGCGCAGTATTTT CASSQDRFGGAQYF
TRBJ2-1 - - TRBV11-3 TGTGCCAGCAGCCCCGACGTTAGGGACCAAGAGACCCAGTTCTTC CASSPDVRDQETQFF
TRBJ2-7 - few TRBV7-6 TGTGCCAGCAGCTCCCCCGCGGGGTGGCCCTCGGACGAGCAGTACTTC CASSSPAGWPSDEQYF
TRBJ2-3 - - TRBV5-1 TGCGCCAGCAGCGCGACTAATGGAGATACGCAGTATTTT CASSATNGDTQYF
TRBJ2-5 - once TRBV5-5 TGTGCCAGCAGCTTGAGGGGAAAGACCCAGTACTTC CASSLRGKTQYF
TRBJ2-5 TRBD2 - TRBV2 TGTGCCAGCAGTGGGCTAGCGGACCAAGAGACCCAGTACTTC CASSGLADQETQYF
TRBJ1-5 TRBD1 few TRBV20-1 TGCAGTGCTAGAGATGACAGGGAGCATCAGCCCCAGCATTTT CSARDDREHQPQHF
TRBJ2-1 TRBD2 few TRBV4-1 TGCGCCAGCAGCCAAGATCCCAGCGGGAGAAACGATGAGCAGTTCTTC CASSQDPSGRNDEQFF
TRBJ2-4 TRBD2 - TRBV29-1 TGCAGCGGAAAGACTAGCGGGAGTGGAGAGCAGTACTTC CSGKTSGSGEQYF
TRBJ2-5 TRBD1 - TRBV7-2 TGTGCCAGCACCCCCAACTCCGGGACAGACCAAGAGACCCAGTACTTC CASTPNSGTDQETQYF
TRBJ2-5 - - TRBV13 TGTGCCAGCAGCCAATCCAGGGGTCACCAAGAGACCCAGTACTTC CASSQSRGHQETQYF
TRBJ1-1 - - TRBV7-9 TGTGCCAGCAGCAACCACAAAGCGAAGACAGAAATGAACACTGAAGCTTTCTTT CASSNHKAKTEMNTEAFF
TRBJ2-1 - few TRBV29-1 TGCAGCGCCTCGTATTTACGAGGTCGTGAGCAGTTCTTC CSASYLRGREQFF
TRBJ2-5 - - TRBV2 TGTGCCAGCAGTTTTACCAGCCCCCAGGAGACCCAGTACTTC CASSFTSPQETQYF
TRBJ2-3 TRBD1 few TRBV15 TGTGCCACCAGCAGAGGGCCCTTAACAGGGGGCAAGGCGCAGTATTTT CATSRGPLTGGKAQYF